A selection of T cell receptor beta chains follows, all from one sample in a study of blood T cell repertoires in COVID-19. Libraries were prepared by immunoSEQ multiplex PCR; TCRdb keeps only in-frame clonotypes and omits some of them. The sample lists over 90,000 clones, roughly 80% occurring once. Sequencing used peripheral blood. These receptors all stem from a man between 60 and 75 years old with acute or convalescent COVID-19. Each CDR3 is given with its conserved first and last residue. Each record gives: V gene, D gene, clone size, J gene, CDR3 protein, CDR3 DNA. The D gene is left open where the match is weak. Size tells how often a clone was seen (once, few, many) or the class of an expanded clone, and some rows leave it out.

V: TRBV29-1; D: TRBD1; size: .; J: TRBJ2-7; CDR3: CSAKLGQGSGEQYF; DNA: TGCAGCGCCAAATTGGGACAGGGGTCCGGTGAGCAGTACTTC
V: TRBV20-1; D: TRBD1; size: .; J: TRBJ1-5; CDR3: CSASLGDSQPQHF; DNA: TGCAGTGCTAGTTTGGGGGACAGTCAGCCCCAGCATTTT
V: TRBV20-1; D: .; size: .; J: TRBJ2-7; CDR3: CSASGQFRTFFYEQYF; DNA: TGCAGTGCTAGTGGACAGTTCCGTACCTTCTTCTACGAGCAGTACTTC
V: TRBV3-1/TRBV3-2; D: .; size: .; J: TRBJ1-3; CDR3: CASSQGMDISGNTIYF; DNA: TGTGCCAGCAGCCAAGGAATGGACATCTCTGGAAACACCATATATTTT
V: TRBV9; D: TRBD2; size: .; J: TRBJ2-1; CDR3: CASSVAILAGGLGGEQFF; DNA: TGTGCCAGCAGCGTAGCTATACTAGCGGGAGGGCTGGGAGGTGAGCAGTTCTTC
V: TRBV28; D: .; size: .; J: TRBJ2-7; CDR3: CASRLGASATYEQYF; DNA: TGTGCCAGCAGGTTAGGGGCTAGCGCTACCTACGAGCAGTACTTC
V: TRBV7-9; D: TRBD1; size: once; J: TRBJ2-7; CDR3: CASSLAGTGDYEQYF; DNA: TGTGCCAGCAGTTTGGCCGGGACAGGGGACTACGAGCAGTACTTC
V: TRBV6-6; D: .; size: .; J: TRBJ1-5; CDR3: CASSFRYFGNQPQHF; DNA: TGTGCCAGCAGTTTTCGGTATTTCGGCAATCAGCCCCAGCATTTT
V: TRBV27; D: TRBD1; size: once; J: TRBJ1-6; CDR3: CASSSRTGWDSPLHF; DNA: TGTGCCAGCAGTTCTAGGACAGGGTGGGATTCACCCCTCCACTTT
V: TRBV10-1; D: TRBD2; size: once; J: TRBJ2-1; CDR3: CASSEQKGGGAIEQFF; DNA: TGCGCCAGCAGTGAGCAGAAAGGCGGGGGGGCCATCGAGCAGTTCTTC
V: TRBV20-1; D: TRBD1; size: .; J: TRBJ2-7; CDR3: CSASWDSSYEQYF; DNA: TGCAGTGCTAGTTGGGACAGCTCCTACGAGCAGTACTTC
V: TRBV3-1/TRBV3-2; D: .; size: .; J: TRBJ1-1; CDR3: CASSQLPNTEAFF; DNA: TGTGCCAGCAGCCAACTACCAAACACTGAAGCTTTCTTT
V: TRBV10-3; D: .; size: once; J: TRBJ2-5; CDR3: CAISESRETQYF; DNA: TGTGCCATCAGTGAGTCGAGGGAGACCCAGTACTTC
V: TRBV7-8; D: .; size: few; J: TRBJ2-4; CDR3: CASSLNPGIAKNIQYF; DNA: TGTGCCAGCAGCTTAAATCCCGGGATAGCCAAAAACATTCAGTACTTC
V: TRBV24-1; D: .; size: .; J: TRBJ2-7; CDR3: CASLREQYF; DNA: TGTGCCAGCCTTAGAGAGCAGTACTTC
V: TRBV27; D: TRBD1; size: .; J: TRBJ2-7; CDR3: CASSLGQGYYEQYF; DNA: TGTGCCAGCAGTTTGGGACAGGGATACTACGAGCAGTACTTC
V: TRBV4-3; D: .; size: .; J: TRBJ1-6; CDR3: CASSQDSYNSPLHF; DNA: TGCGCCAGCAGCCAAGACAGTTATAATTCACCCCTCCACTTT